The 10 T cell receptor beta chains presented below share a single source sample, sequenced in a study of T cells in Graves' hyperthyroidism and ophthalmopathy. Amplification of TCR beta CDR3 regions was performed using RNA transcripts as template. Using the HTBI primer set, a first-round RT-PCR was run on the TCR CDR3. TCRdb passed the multiplex PCR reads through MiXCR, listing each CDR3 protein once. The table records 480,000 or so distinct CDR3 sequences, approximately 49% of them present only once. The specimen was peripheral blood or thyroid tissue (not recorded which). The receptors come from an adult woman with Graves' disease, either hyperthyroidism or ophthalmopathy (not recorded which).

V usage is TRBV6-1 and J usage is TRBJ1-6; possibly TRBD1 for D (5 bases). V was clipped by 4 bases and J by 6 bases, with 10 bases between them. The germline gives CDR1 MNHNS, CDR2 SASEGT. CDR3 length equals 14 residues. CDR3 protein: CASSGGFGNSPLHF. CDR3 DNA: TGTGCCAGCAGTGGGGGGTTTGGTAATTCACCCCTCCACTTT.

This clonotype was observed many times. The gene calls are TRBV24-1 and TRBJ1-5; 9 bases align to TRBD1. Germline CDR1 KGHDR, CDR2 SFDVKD. The CDR3 runs to 16 residues. V lost 4 bases to trimming and J lost 11 bases; unmatched junction nucleotides: 14. The CDR3 region is CATSETTGQGGMTQHF. CDR3 DNA sequence: TGTGCCACCAGTGAGACAACGGGACAGGGAGGGATGACCCAGCATTTT.

V and J are TRBV5-1 and TRBJ2-5; D possibly uses TRBD1 or TRBD2 (5 bases each). CDR1 is SGHRS, CDR2 YFSETQ, per germline. The CDR3 extends over 12 amino acids. Trimming shortened V by 4 bases and J by 5 bases, and 9 bases separated the two germline ends. CDR3 loop: CASSDEGETQYF. The CDR3 bases are TGCGCCAGCAGCGATGAGGGGGAGACCCAGTACTTC.

This clonotype came up many times. This sequence joins TRBV5-1 and TRBJ1-5; D may be TRBD1 (5 bases). The V end lost 2 bases, the J end lost 4 bases, and 13 bases lay between the germline ends. The CDR3 runs 15 residues. CDR1 and CDR2 from the germline V gene are SGHRS and YFSETQ. The CDR3 is CASSLDFDSNQPQHF. In DNA, the CDR3 is TGCGCCAGCAGCTTAGATTTCGACAGTAATCAGCCCCAGCATTTT. Filled out from reference TRBV5-1 and TRBJ1-5, the complete variable domain reads KAGVTQTPRYLIKTRGQQVTLSCSPISGHRSVSWYQQTPGQGLQFLFEYFSETQRNKGNFPGRFSGRQFSNSRSEMNVSTLELGDSALYLCASSLDFDSNQPQHFGDGTRLSIL.

To note about this clonotype: No conserved phenylalanine or tryptophan ends this CDR3, so it is likely a read error. It is unclear where the CDR3 begins or ends on the DNA, so no DNA is shown, and the CDR3 is as TCRdb lists it. The rearrangement uses TRBV7-2 and TRBJ2-5; the table calls TRBD1, which could not be checked here. Germline V lookup: CDR1 SGHTA, CDR2 FQGNSA. The CDR3 is 9 residues long, ends included. The CDR3 region is CASSYQSGT.

The chain uses TRBV5-1 and TRBJ2-5; D is perhaps TRBD1 or TRBD2 (6 bases each). Germline V gene data show CDR1 as SGHRS and CDR2 as YFSETQ. V lost 2 bases to trimming and J lost 7 bases, with 9 bases between them. The CDR3 contains 12 residues. The chain's CDR3 is CASSLQGGTQYF. The CDR3, as DNA: TGCGCCAGCAGCTTACAGGGAGGGACCCAGTACTTC.

The chain links TRBV25-1 to TRBJ2-3; the D gene is possibly TRBD1 (6 bases). Trimming pared 3 bases from V and 2 bases from J, leaving 15 bases between. Germline V lookup: CDR1 MGHDK, CDR2 SYGVNS. CDR3 length equals 16 residues. DNA for the CDR3: TGTGCCAGCAGTGAGTCAGGGGTGAGGGCCACAGATACGCAGTATTTT. Residues: CASSESGVRATDTQYF.

As for this clonotype: As the CDR3 is not closed by the conserved phenylalanine or tryptophan, this likely results from a read error. V usage is TRBV10-3 and J usage is TRBJ2-7, with TRBD2 matching over 8 bases. CDR3 length equals 16 residues. In germline, CDR1 is ENHRY, CDR2 SYGVKD. The DNA for the CDR3 is TGTGCCAGCAGTTACGGAGTAGCGGGAAATGGATACGAGCAGTACCTC. Its protein is CASSYGVAGNGYEQYL.

A few counts support this clonotype. In DNA form, the CDR3 reads TGTGCCAGTAGTGTCACCGGGATCCGCAATCAGCCCCAGCATTTT. Its protein product is CASSVTGIRNQPQHF. The chain couples TRBV19 to TRBJ1-5; D remains unclear. V was cut by 5 bases and J by 2 bases, with 13 bases left in between. This CDR3 spans 15 amino acids. The germline gives CDR1 LNHDA, CDR2 SQIVND (reference sequence).

This clonotype was counted a few times. This chain links TRBV11-2 with TRBJ2-7; D perhaps matches TRBD2 (5 bases). This CDR3 contains 16 residues. Germline V gives CDR1 SGHAT, CDR2 FQNNGV. Trimming stripped 0 bases from V and 2 bases from J, with 14 bases between. CDR3 bases: TGTGCCAGCAGCTTAGATTATGGGAGAATTCCCTACGAGCAGTACTTC. Residues: CASSLDYGRIPYEQYF.